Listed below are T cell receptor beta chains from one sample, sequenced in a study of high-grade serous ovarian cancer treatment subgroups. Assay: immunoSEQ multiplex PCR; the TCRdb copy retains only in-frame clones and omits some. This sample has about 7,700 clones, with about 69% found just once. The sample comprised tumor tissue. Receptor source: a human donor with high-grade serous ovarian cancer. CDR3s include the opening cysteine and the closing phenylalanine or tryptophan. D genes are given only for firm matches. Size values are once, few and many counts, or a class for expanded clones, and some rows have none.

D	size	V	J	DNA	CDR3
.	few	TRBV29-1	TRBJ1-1	TGCAGCGTTGGAGAGCCGTACTCCGGAACGGAGGCTTTCTTT	CSVGEPYSGTEAFF
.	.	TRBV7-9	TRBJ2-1	TGTGCCAGCAGCCGGAACAATGAGCAGTTCTTC	CASSRNNEQFF
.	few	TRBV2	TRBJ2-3	TGTGCCAGCACCTTAGGGGGATTAGCGGGTTCAGATACGCAGTATTTT	CASTLGGLAGSDTQYF
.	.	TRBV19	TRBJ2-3	TGTGCCACTAAGTTGGCCGGGAGAGGCGATACGCAGTATTTT	CATKLAGRGDTQYF
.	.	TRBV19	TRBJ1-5	TGTGCCAGTACCATGAACGCCAACTGGCAGCCCCAGCATTTT	CASTMNANWQPQHF
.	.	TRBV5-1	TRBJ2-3	TGCGCCAGCAGTGATTCTCTGGGCACAGATACGCAGTATTTT	CASSDSLGTDTQYF
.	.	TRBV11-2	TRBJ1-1	TGTGCCAGCAGCTTCACGTCAACCACTGAAGCTTTCTTT	CASSFTSTTEAFF
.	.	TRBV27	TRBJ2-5	TGTGCCAGCAGTTTATGGGAGGGGGGAGAGACCCAGTACTTC	CASSLWEGGETQYF
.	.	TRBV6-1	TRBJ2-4	TGTGCCAGCAGTGCGGGGGAGGTACGAAACATTCAGTACTTC	CASSAGEVRNIQYF
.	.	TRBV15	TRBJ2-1	TGTGCCACCAGCAGCTCTAGGGGATCCTACAATGAGCAGTTCTTC	CATSSSRGSYNEQFF
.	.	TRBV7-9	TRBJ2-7	TGTGCCAGCAGCCACGCGGGGGAGCAGTACTTC	CASSHAGEQYF
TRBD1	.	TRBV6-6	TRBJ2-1	TGTGCCAGCAGTCTCGACAGGGGATTATGGTTCTTC	CASSLDRGLWFF
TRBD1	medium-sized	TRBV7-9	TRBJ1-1	TGTGCCAGCAGCAGGCGGGACAGAGTGAACACTGAAGCTTTCTTT	CASSRRDRVNTEAFF
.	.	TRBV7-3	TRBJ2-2	TGTGCCAGCAGCTTAGGGTCCGGGGAGCTGTTTTTT	CASSLGSGELFF
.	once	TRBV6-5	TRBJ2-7	TGTGCCAGCATCTCAAGTGGCTACGAGCAGTACTTC	CASISSGYEQYF
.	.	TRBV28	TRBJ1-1	TGTGCCAGCATAGGGGATGTAACTGAAGCTTTCTTT	CASIGDVTEAFF
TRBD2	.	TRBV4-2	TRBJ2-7	TGTGCCAGCAGCCAAGATCCGGTGGTTAGCGGGCCTCCCGAGCAGTACTTC	CASSQDPVVSGPPEQYF
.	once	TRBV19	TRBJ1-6	TGTGCCAGTAGTATAGGACCCTATAATTCACCCCTCCACTTT	CASSIGPYNSPLHF
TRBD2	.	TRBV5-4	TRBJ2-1	TGTGCCAGCAGTTCCGGGACTAGCGGGTCTGCCTACAATGAGCAGTTCTTC	CASSSGTSGSAYNEQFF
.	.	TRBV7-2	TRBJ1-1	TGTGCCAGCAGAGGACAGATGGGGAACACTGAAGCTTTCTTT	CASRGQMGNTEAFF
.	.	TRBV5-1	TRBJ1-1	TGCGCCAGCACCCCCGGTTTAGGCGGGACACTTAACACTGAAGCTTTCTTT	CASTPGLGGTLNTEAFF
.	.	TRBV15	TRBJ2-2	TGTGCCACCAGCAGAGATCCTTCCGGGGAGCTGTTTTTT	CATSRDPSGELFF
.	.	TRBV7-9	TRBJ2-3	TGTGCCAGCAGCTTTAACTACCCGTACAGCACAGATACGCAGTATTTT	CASSFNYPYSTDTQYF
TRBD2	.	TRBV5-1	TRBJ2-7	TGCGCCAGCAGCCGTGGAGCGGGAGGGTCGTACGAGCAGTACTTC	CASSRGAGGSYEQYF
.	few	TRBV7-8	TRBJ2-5	TGTGCCAGCAGCTTAGTAACGGGAGTAGCGGAGACCCAGTACTTC	CASSLVTGVAETQYF
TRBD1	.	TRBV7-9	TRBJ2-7	TGTGCCAGCAGACCTTCCGGGACAGGGTCCCACGAGCAGTACTTC	CASRPSGTGSHEQYF
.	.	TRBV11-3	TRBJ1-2	TGTGCCAGCAGCTTGGGTGGGAGGGCTGGCTACACCTTC	CASSLGGRAGYTF
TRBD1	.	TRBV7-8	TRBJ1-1	TGTGCCAGCAGCCCCAGACAGGGGAGGGAAGCTTTCTTT	CASSPRQGREAFF
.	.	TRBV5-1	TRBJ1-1	TGCGCCAGCAGCAGCTTAGACAGGTATACCCTTGGGAACACTGAAGCTTTCTTT	CASSSLDRYTLGNTEAFF
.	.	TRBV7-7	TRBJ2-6	TGTGCCAGCAGCAACACGCAGCCACAAAGTCGGGCCAACATCCTGACTTTC	CASSNTQPQSRANILTF
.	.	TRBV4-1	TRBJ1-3	TGCGCCAGCAGCCAAGGTGGTTCTACTGGAAACACCATATATTTT	CASSQGGSTGNTIYF
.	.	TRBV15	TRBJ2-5	TGTGCCACCAGCTCTATTACACTGATTCAAGAGACCCAGTACTTC	CATSSITLIQETQYF
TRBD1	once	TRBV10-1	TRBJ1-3	TGCGCCAGCAACTCGGACAGGCGACCTGGAAACACCATATATTTT	CASNSDRRPGNTIYF
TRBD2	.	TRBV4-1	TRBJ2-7	TGCGCCAGCAGCCACTACGTCCCCGGGACTAGCGGGCTTGAGCAGTACTTC	CASSHYVPGTSGLEQYF
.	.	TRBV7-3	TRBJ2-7	TGTGCCAGCAGTAGGGGGGGAGCCTACGAGCAGTACTTC	CASSRGGAYEQYF
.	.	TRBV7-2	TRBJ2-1	TGTGCCAGCAGCGTACTCCACAATGAGCAGTTCTTC	CASSVLHNEQFF
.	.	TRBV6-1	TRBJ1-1	TGTGCCAGCACGCACCCCTACCTCGCGAACACTGAAGCTTTCTTT	CASTHPYLANTEAFF
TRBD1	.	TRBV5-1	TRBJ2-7	TGCGCCAGCAGCACCCTTCGGACAGGGCCCTACGAGCAGTACTTC	CASSTLRTGPYEQYF
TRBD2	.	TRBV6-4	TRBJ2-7	TGTGCCAGCACCCGGGAGGGGCAGGAGGTGATCCACTTC	CASTREGQEVIHF
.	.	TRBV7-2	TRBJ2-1	TGTGCCAGCAGCCAAGAGCCGGGGAGCTCCTACAATGAGCAGTTCTTC	CASSQEPGSSYNEQFF
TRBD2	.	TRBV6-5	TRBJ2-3	TGTGCCAGCAGTTACTCGCCAACTAGCGGACCAGATACGCAGTATTTT	CASSYSPTSGPDTQYF
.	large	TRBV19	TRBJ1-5	TGTGCCAGTAGTCCCAGGGGACATCAGCCCCAGCATTTT	CASSPRGHQPQHF
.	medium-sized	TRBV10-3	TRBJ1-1	TGTGCCATCGGCTTAGGGGGCACTGAAGCTTTCTTT	CAIGLGGTEAFF
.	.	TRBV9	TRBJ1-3	TGTGCCAGCAGCGTTGAGGGGGTGGTGGGAAACACCATATATTTT	CASSVEGVVGNTIYF
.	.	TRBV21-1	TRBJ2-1	TGTGCCAGCAGCAAAGAGGCTAGCGGGAAACCCTACAATGAGCAGTTCTTC	CASSKEASGKPYNEQFF
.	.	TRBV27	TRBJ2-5	TGTGCCAGCAGTCAGAGCGGGACAGGCCAAGAGACCCAGTACTTC	CASSQSGTGQETQYF
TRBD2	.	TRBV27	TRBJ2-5	TGTGCCAGCAGGACTAGCGGGCTCCAAGAGACCCAGTACTTC	CASRTSGLQETQYF
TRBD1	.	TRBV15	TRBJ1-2	TGTGCCACCAGCGGGACAGGGGACTATGGCTACACCTTC	CATSGTGDYGYTF
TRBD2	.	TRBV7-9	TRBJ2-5	TGTGCCAGCAGCCCGACTAGCGGGGGGGAGACCCAGTACTTC	CASSPTSGGETQYF
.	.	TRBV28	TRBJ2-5	TGTGCCAGCAGTTGGCTAGCGCTCCAAGAGACCCAGTACTTC	CASSWLALQETQYF
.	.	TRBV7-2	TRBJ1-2	TGTGCCAGCAGCGTGTCGGGAACCTCCTATGGCTACACCTTC	CASSVSGTSYGYTF
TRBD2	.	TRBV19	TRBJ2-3	TGTGCCAGTAGCCTCACCTACCTTGAGGCGGGAGAGGCAAATACGCAGTATTTT	CASSLTYLEAGEANTQYF
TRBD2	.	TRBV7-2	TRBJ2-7	TGTGCCAGCAGCCTAGGGCCCCGGGAGGGCCGCTACGAGCAGTACTTC	CASSLGPREGRYEQYF
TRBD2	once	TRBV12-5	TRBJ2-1	TGTGCTAGTGGTCCGATCGGGGGGGCCTACAATGAGCAGTTCTTC	CASGPIGGAYNEQFF